The 15 T cell receptor beta chains presented below share a single source sample, sequenced in a study of CD8+CD57+ T cells in acquired aplastic anemia. Selection for sequencing was limited to patients who had shown CD8+CD57+ cell expansion by flow cytometry. The TCR beta profiling, which covered VDJ combination and CDR3 sequence, was carried out using genomic DNA as the template. TCRdb processed the reads anew with MiXCR; each CDR3 protein has one entry. The sample lists around 200,000 distinct CDR3 sequences; about half were seen once. What was sequenced was sorted CD4+, CD8+, or CD8+CD57+ T cells (not recorded which) from PBMCs. All receptors derive from a human donor with aplastic anemia.

V is TRBV25-1 and J is TRBJ2-5; 12 bases map to TRBD2. CDR1 is MGHDK, CDR2 SYGVNS, per germline. CDR3 length equals 16 residues. V trimming: 5 bases; J trimming: 2 bases; junction bases outside the gene matches: 6. As DNA, the CDR3 is TGTGCCAGCAGTCCCGGGACTAGCGGGCGTCAAGAGACCCAGTACTTC. It codes for CASSPGTSGRQETQYF.

This clonotype was counted ten times or more. The chain has TRBV12-5 and TRBJ2-2; a weak D match, TRBD1 (5 bases). The CDR3 covers 15 residues. Per the germline V gene, CDR1 is LGHNT and CDR2 is FRNRAP. Trimming took 1 base from V and 0 from J, leaving 6 bases between them. Written as DNA, the CDR3 is TGTGCTAGTGGTTTGGCAGGGACGAACACCGGGGAGCTGTTTTTT. This sequence encodes CASGLAGTNTGELFF. Variable domain in full (rest from reference TRBV12-5 and TRBJ2-2): DARVTQTPRHKVTEMGQEVTMRCQPILGHNTVFWYRQTMMQGLELLAYFRNRAPLDDSGMPKDRFSAEMPDATLATLKIQPSEPRDSAVYFCASGLAGTNTGELFFGEGSRLTVL.

The sample holds many counts of this clonotype. The rearrangement joins TRBV10-1 to TRBJ1-6, with 7 positions matching TRBD1. The CDR3 has 13 residues. Germline lookup yields CDR1 WNHNN and CDR2 SYGVQD (reference sequence). The junction had 3 bases not matched to a gene; V was cut back by 6 bases and J by 7 bases. The CDR3 nucleotides are TGCGCCAGCAGCCGGGACAGCAATTCACCCCTCCACTTT. Its protein product is CASSRDSNSPLHF.

Regarding this clonotype: Since no conserved phenylalanine or tryptophan closes the CDR3, a read error is the likely cause. It is unclear where the CDR3 begins or ends on the DNA, so no DNA is shown, and the CDR3 is as TCRdb lists it. This chain connects TRBV6-1 to TRBJ1-6. The V gene's germline CDR1 is MNHNS and CDR2 SASEGT. The CDR3 spans 8 amino acids, including both terminal residues. The CDR3 region is CASSVASG.

J is TRBJ2-7 and V is TRBV7-2, with 9 bases identical to TRBD1. Unmatched junction bases numbered 7, after V lost 4 bases and J lost 9 bases. CDR3 size: 13 residues. Germline CDR1 and CDR2: SGHTA and FQGNSA. DNA for the CDR3: TGTGCCAGCAGCTCACAGGGGGCTGGTGGGCAGTACTTC. Translated: CASSSQGAGGQYF.

There are many counts of this clonotype. This rearrangement joins TRBV6-1 to TRBJ1-4; D not resolved. The ends were cut back, 5 bases at V and 0 bases at J, with 7 bases in the middle. The CDR3 spans 14 residues. Per germline, CDR1 MNHNS and CDR2 SASEGT. As DNA, the CDR3 is TGTGCCAGCAGTTCGGGGTCAACTAATGAAAAACTGTTTTTT. Translated: CASSSGSTNEKLFF.

The chain carries TRBV20-1 and TRBJ2-5, with D possibly TRBD2 on 6 matching bases. The CDR3 has 15 amino acids. Trimming stripped 5 bases from V and 2 bases from J, with 18 bases between. In germline, CDR1 is DFQATT, CDR2 SNEGSKA (reference sequence). DNA for the CDR3: TGCAGTGCTGTGGGGGGAGGAGAGAATCAAGAGACCCAGTACTTC. Translation: CSAVGGGENQETQYF.

The chain links TRBV2 to TRBJ2-1; TRBD1 matches 9 bases. The CDR3 is 16 residues long. V shed 6 bases, J shed 3 bases, and the junction held 9 bases outside the gene matches. CDR1 SNHLY and CDR2 FYNNEI come from the germline V gene. The CDR3 nucleotides are TGTGCCAGCAGCCCCCGGGACAGGGTAATCTACAATGAGCAGTTCTTC. Translating it yields CASSPRDRVIYNEQFF.

V gene TRBV10-3 combines with J gene TRBJ1-2, with a weak D call TRBD1 (5 bases). V lost 6 bases to trimming and J lost 0 bases, with 11 bases between them. This CDR3 has 14 residues. Germline lookup yields CDR1 ENHRY and CDR2 SYGVKD. The CDR3 sequence is CAISPGVANYGYTF. The DNA of the CDR3 is TGTGCCATCAGCCCGGGGGTGGCTAACTATGGCTACACCTTC.

The J gene is TRBJ2-5, the V gene TRBV6-1, with D perhaps TRBD1 (5 bases). The CDR3 consists of 12 residues. Trimming took 7 bases from V and 5 from J, leaving 11 bases between them. Germline lookup yields CDR1 MNHNS and CDR2 SASEGT. The CDR3 nucleotides are TGTGCCAGCATAGGGGTCGAGGAGACCCAGTACTTC. This translates into CASIGVEETQYF.

Concerning this clonotype itself: One end of the junction does not line up with germline, which may come from a read error. The chain employs TRBV7-2 and TRBJ2-7; no definite D call. The CDR3 sequence is 18 residues long. CDR1 is SGHTA, CDR2 FQGNSA, per germline. The CDR3 DNA reads as TGCGCCAGCAGCCAAGTGGATATGGGAATTACTTCATCCTACGAGCAGTACTTC. This sequence encodes CASSQVDMGITSSYEQYF.

The V gene is TRBV6-1, the J gene TRBJ2-5, with 9 bases identical to TRBD2. CDR1 MNHNS and CDR2 SASEGT come from the germline V gene. This CDR3 contains 18 residues. V trimming: 5 bases; J trimming: 4 bases; junction bases outside the gene matches: 17. CDR3 nucleotide sequence: TGTGCCAGCAGTCCGTCTAGCGGGAACACCGGGGGAGTAGAGACCCAGTACTTC. This sequence encodes CASSPSSGNTGGVETQYF.

J is TRBJ2-3 and V is TRBV20-1; 8 nucleotides match TRBD2. CDR1 and CDR2 from the germline V gene are DFQATT and SNEGSKA (reference sequence). The V gene end was trimmed by 8 bases and the J gene end by 0 bases; junction bases not matched to a gene: 7. The CDR3 consists of 14 residues. CDR3 nucleotide sequence: TGCAGTACCAGCGGGGGTGCTAGCACAGATACGCAGTATTTT. Amino acid sequence: CSTSGGASTDTQYF.

Ten or more counts support this clonotype. The genes are TRBV12-3 or TRBV12-4 and TRBJ1-2; 8 nucleotides line up with TRBD1. Losses at the gene ends were 3 bases for V and 6 bases for J; bases not matched to a gene: 3. The CDR3 contains 13 residues. The CDR3, as DNA: TGTGCCAGCAGTTTGGACAGGGTGGATGGCTACACCTTC. This encodes CASSLDRVDGYTF.

The chain uses TRBV10-2 and TRBJ2-3; possibly TRBD2 for D (6 bases). V was cut by 6 bases and J by 0 bases, with 10 bases left in between. In germline, CDR1 is WSHSY, CDR2 SAAADI. The CDR3 loop spans 14 amino acids. The CDR3 DNA sequence: TGCGCCAGCAGGGACTACCCTAGCACAGATACGCAGTATTTT. Translated: CASRDYPSTDTQYF.